What follows are 31 T cell receptor beta chains derived from one specimen sequenced in a study of blood T cell repertoires in COVID-19. Produced via immunoSEQ multiplex PCR; TCRdb's table is partial and in-frame only. In the table there are about 160,000 clones, roughly 80% of which are singletons. What was sequenced was peripheral blood. The receptor set was obtained from a woman aged 40 to 50 with COVID-19, enrolled during active disease.

As to this clone: The junction and the germline gene differ at one end; a read error may be behind it. The chain joins TRBV15 to TRBJ1-1, with TRBD1 matching over 10 bases. The CDR3 is 14 amino acids. The V gene's germline CDR1 is LNHNV and CDR2 YYDKDF (reference sequence). The chain's CDR3 is CATSRDVTGGDFPF. CDR3 DNA: TGTGCCACCAGCAGAGATGTGACAGGGGGCGATTTCCCATTT. Filled out from reference TRBV15 and TRBJ1-1, the complete variable domain reads DAMVIQNPRYQVTQFGKPVTLSCSQTLNHNVMYWYQQKSSQAPKLLFHYYDKDFNNEADTPDNFQSRRPNTSFCFLDIRSPGLGDTAMYLCATSRDVTGGDFPFGQGTRLTVV.

V and J are TRBV28 and TRBJ1-2; perhaps TRBD1 as D (6 bases). The V gene lost 2 bases and the J gene lost 2 bases, with 12 bases spanning the gap. CDR3 size: 15 residues. The germline CDR1 and CDR2 sequences are MDHEN and SYDVKM. The CDR3 DNA is TGTGCCAGCAGTTTAAGTTTAGGGACAAACTATGGCTACACCTTC. Its protein product is CASSLSLGTNYGYTF.

The chain combines TRBV20-1 with TRBJ2-7; D uncertain. This CDR3 contains 10 residues. Germline CDR1 reads DFQATT; CDR2 reads SNEGSKA (reference sequence). V was shortened by 0 bases and J by 5 bases, with 2 bases between the two germline ends. In nucleotides, the CDR3 is TGCAGTGCTAGAGACAACGAGCAGTACTTC. Translating gives CSARDNEQYF.

The CDR3 spells CASSQLGALNSPLHF. The CDR3 DNA is TGCGCCAGCAGCCAATTGGGGGCCTTGAATTCACCCCTCCACTTT. V usage is TRBV4-1 and J usage is TRBJ1-6; D possibly corresponds to TRBD1 (6 bases). Deletions cut 2 bases from V and 7 bases from J, with 12 bases between. CDR1 and CDR2 (germline): MGHRA, YSYEKL. The CDR3 extends over 15 amino acids.

This clone was seen ten or more times. The V call is TRBV2, the J call TRBJ1-1, with a tentative D call TRBD1 (6 bases). The CDR3 has 13 residues. Germline CDR1 and CDR2: SNHLY and FYNNEI. The ends were cut back, 6 bases at V and 4 bases at J, with 12 bases in the middle. CDR3 sequence (DNA): TGTGCCAGCAGAACAGGGTTGACCACTGAAGCTTTCTTT. It codes for CASRTGLTTEAFF.

The chain carries TRBV10-1 and TRBJ2-3, with TRBD2 identical over 11 bases. Germline lookup yields CDR1 WNHNN and CDR2 SYGVQD (reference sequence). Trimming cost V 3 bases and J 2 bases; bases outside gene matches: 4. This CDR3 has 16 amino acids. As DNA, the CDR3 is TGCGCCAGCAGTGACTCTAGCGGGGGGAACACAGATACGCAGTATTTT. This gives the protein CASSDSSGGNTDTQYF.

CDR3 amino acids: CASSLAYSGSPLHF. In DNA form, the CDR3 reads TGTGCCAGCAGCTTAGCATACTCGGGTTCACCCCTCCACTTT. This sequence joins TRBV7-2 and TRBJ1-6, with D uncertain. Trimming shortened V by 0 bases and J by 9 bases, and 9 bases separated the two germline ends. Germline V CDR1 and CDR2: SGHTA, FQGNSA. This CDR3 spans 14 amino acids.

The chain uses TRBV4-1 and TRBJ1-1; 7 nucleotides line up with TRBD1. The CDR3 contains 18 residues. The V gene end was trimmed by 0 bases and the J gene end by 4 bases; junction bases not matched to a gene: 14. CDR1 is MGHRA and CDR2 is YSYEKL in the germline V gene. The CDR3 here is CASSQDGPGTAGTTEAFF. CDR3 nucleotides: TGCGCCAGCAGCCAAGACGGGCCGGGGACAGCAGGTACCACTGAAGCTTTCTTT.

This clone came up a few times. Other DNA sequences within the sample encode an identical CDR3. The rearrangement links TRBV27 to TRBJ1-2; 8 bases agree with TRBD1. Germline V gene data show CDR1 as MNHEY and CDR2 as SMNVEV (reference sequence). The CDR3 is 13 amino acids. The V and J ends lost 2 bases and 4 bases, in that order; junction bases with no gene match: 0. CDR3 region: CASSLDRGYGYTF. DNA of the CDR3: TGTGCCAGCAGTTTAGACAGGGGCTATGGCTACACCTTC.

This clone is a singleton in its sample. This sequence joins TRBV6-6 and TRBJ1-1, with 7 bases matching TRBD1. Germline V lookup: CDR1 MNHNY, CDR2 SVGAGI (reference sequence). This CDR3 is built from 16 residues. Unmatched junction bases numbered 13, after V lost 4 bases and J lost 5 bases. CDR3 nucleotides: TGTGCCAGCAGTTCGGGGAAGACAGGGCTCGTAACTGAAGCTTTCTTT. This codes for CASSSGKTGLVTEAFF.

This chain connects TRBV7-8 to TRBJ2-5; 11 positions match TRBD1. Trimming took 0 bases from V and 6 from J; bases not matched to a gene: 12. The CDR3 consists of 18 residues. The germline V gene has CDR1 SGHVS and CDR2 FQNEAQ. CDR3 loop: CASSLAMGTGGIVKTQYF. The CDR3 DNA reads TGTGCCAGCAGCTTAGCGATGGGGACAGGGGGAATTGTAAAGACCCAGTACTTC.

The gene calls are TRBV6-5 and TRBJ2-3; 9 nucleotides align to TRBD1. Germline trimming cut 7 bases from V and 0 bases from J; bases unmatched to any gene: 2. The CDR3 consists of 14 residues. Germline loops: CDR1 MNHEY, CDR2 SVGAGI. CDR3 amino acids: CASIGTGSTDTQYF. The CDR3, as DNA: TGTGCCAGCATTGGGACAGGGAGCACAGATACGCAGTATTTT.

The chain carries TRBV7-2 and TRBJ2-5; 8 nucleotides line up with TRBD1. J gave up 5 bases and V 0 bases, and 5 bases lay outside the gene matches. CDR1 SGHTA and CDR2 FQGNSA come from the germline V gene. The CDR3 consists of 15 residues. CDR3 bases: TGTGCCAGCAGCTTAGCTGGACAGGGTTTTGAGACCCAGTACTTC. Protein product: CASSLAGQGFETQYF.

This chain links TRBV28 with TRBJ1-2; 7 nucleotides align to TRBD1. V was pared by 6 bases and J by 3 bases, with 13 bases of the junction left unmatched. Germline CDR1 and CDR2: MDHEN and SYDVKM. This CDR3 comprises 16 residues. The CDR3 DNA is TGTGCCAGCAGGCCCCCCGGGACAGAAGAACACTATGGCTACACCTTC. This codes for CASRPPGTEEHYGYTF.

The chain is built from TRBV28 and TRBJ1-4; 7 bases map to TRBD1. V trimming: 6 bases; J trimming: 8 bases; junction bases outside the gene matches: 12. The CDR3 is 15 amino acids. Germline V gene sequence: CDR1 MDHEN, CDR2 SYDVKM. The CDR3 nucleotides are TGTGCCAGCAGGGACAACAGGGGCGTCCTGGAAAAACTGTTTTTT. Translation gives CASRDNRGVLEKLFF.

The chain is built from TRBV5-4 and TRBJ1-1, with D maybe TRBD1 (5 bases). CDR3 length: 13 residues. The V gene's germline CDR1 is SGHNT and CDR2 YYREEE (reference sequence). V lost 3 bases to trimming and J lost 0 bases, with 6 bases between them. CDR3 amino acids: CASSSTVNTEAFF. Here the CDR3 DNA reads TGTGCCAGCAGCTCGACAGTGAACACTGAAGCTTTCTTT.

The genes are TRBV24-1 and TRBJ2-3; D might be TRBD2 (5 bases). The CDR3 is made up of 17 amino acids. Per the germline V gene, CDR1 is KGHDR and CDR2 is SFDVKD. V gave up 7 bases and J gave up 0 bases, with 19 bases separating them. CDR3 sequence reads: CATRVLCPRASTDTQYF. In DNA, the CDR3 is TGTGCCACCAGGGTCCTCTGTCCGCGGGCTAGCACAGATACGCAGTATTTT.

The J gene is TRBJ1-5, the V gene TRBV21-1; the D call in the table, TRBD1, was not verified against the DNA. TRBV21-1 is tagged as a pseudogene. CDR3 length: 18 amino acids. This CDR3 reads CASSKGGQGEEASQPQHF. In nucleotides, the CDR3 is TGTGCCAGCAGCAAAGGGGGACAGGGGGAAGAAGCTAGTCAGCCCCAGCATTTT.

This clone appeared a single time. V usage is TRBV5-4 and J usage is TRBJ2-7; TRBD2 might be the D (6 bases). This CDR3 has 12 residues. Germline V lookup: CDR1 SGHNT, CDR2 YYREEE (reference sequence). Trimming left V 4 bases short and J 5 bases short, with 10 bases between. The CDR3: CASSGRPDEQYF. CDR3 DNA sequence: TGTGCCAGCAGCGGGAGGCCCGACGAGCAGTACTTC.

This chain connects TRBV27 to TRBJ2-3; 11 bases are a match to TRBD2. Trimming cost V 7 bases and J 11 bases; bases outside gene matches: 20. CDR3 length equals 17 residues. The germline V gene encodes CDR1 MNHEY and CDR2 SMNVEV (reference sequence). The CDR3 DNA reads TGTGCCAGCACCCTCACCCCCTCTAGCGGGGGGCTCCAGGGGCAGTATTTT. It translates to CASTLTPSSGGLQGQYF.

This clone was observed many times. V gene TRBV15 combines with J gene TRBJ2-7; 9 bases line up with TRBD2. After removal of 0 bases from V and 2 bases from J, the junction contained 8 bases not matched to a gene. This CDR3 contains 17 residues. Germline V gene data show CDR1 as LNHNV and CDR2 as YYDKDF (reference sequence). The CDR3 region is CATSRETEGLAAYEQYF. DNA of the CDR3: TGTGCCACCAGCAGAGAGACCGAGGGACTAGCTGCCTACGAGCAGTACTTC.

V is TRBV5-1 and J is TRBJ1-4; possible D gene TRBD1, 5 bases. The CDR3 contains 13 residues. Trimming stripped 4 bases from V and 8 bases from J, with 12 bases between. CDR1 is SGHRS, CDR2 YFSETQ, per germline. The CDR3 is CASSPGTIEKLFF. The DNA for the CDR3 is TGCGCCAGCAGCCCGGGGACTATCGAAAAACTGTTTTTT.

This clone has just a few counts. The chain is built from TRBV7-4 and TRBJ2-5; TRBD2 matches at 8 bases. The length of the CDR3 is 15 residues. Trimming took 5 bases from V and 1 from J; bases not matched to a gene: 6. From germline, CDR1 is SGHVT and CDR2 SQSDAQ. Here the CDR3 reads CASSPGLAGQETQYF. The CDR3 DNA sequence: TGTGCCAGCAGCCCCGGACTAGCTGGCCAAGAGACCCAGTACTTC.

This clone was seen a handful of times. The genes are TRBV28 and TRBJ2-7; 7 positions match TRBD1. V was pared by 8 bases and J by 3 bases, with 7 bases of the junction left unmatched. Germline values: CDR1 MDHEN, CDR2 SYDVKM. The CDR3 consists of 13 residues. The CDR3 is CASGKGQFYEQYV. The CDR3 region has the DNA TGTGCCAGCGGGAAGGGACAGTTCTACGAGCAGTACGTC.

The V gene is TRBV6-1, the J gene TRBJ1-2; no firm D call. The CDR3 has 13 amino acids. The germline V gene encodes CDR1 MNHNS and CDR2 SASEGT. The V end lost 2 bases, the J end lost 7 bases, and 11 bases lay between the germline ends. The CDR3: CASSEIEGSGYTF. DNA for the CDR3: TGTGCCAGCAGTGAAATCGAGGGAAGTGGCTACACCTTC.

The gene calls are TRBV23-1 and TRBJ2-7; the D gene is possibly TRBD2 (5 bases). TRBV23-1 is an ORF for which the function is uncertain. This CDR3 spans 16 amino acids. V was trimmed by 6 bases and J by 3 bases, leaving 21 bases between them. CDR3 sequence: CASRPRGSHHLYEQYV. CDR3 DNA sequence: TGCGCCAGCAGACCTCGTGGGAGCCATCACCTCTACGAGCAGTACGTC.

In this sample, this clone turned up once. This rearrangement joins TRBV5-6 to TRBJ2-1; D might be TRBD2 (5 bases). The CDR3 is 16 amino acids. Germline loops: CDR1 SGHDT, CDR2 YYEEEE. V lost 1 base to trimming and J lost 6 bases, with 17 bases between them. In nucleotides, the CDR3 is TGTGCCAGCAGCTTGAACGGCGGGCCCTTCCCCAATGAGCAGTTCTTC. Translated, it gives CASSLNGGPFPNEQFF.

This clone showed up many times. The chain combines TRBV3-1 (or the pseudogene TRBV3-2) with TRBJ2-1; TRBD2 aligns across 13 bases. Losses at the gene ends were 3 bases for V and 9 bases for J; bases not matched to a gene: 5. CDR1 is LGHDT, CDR2 YNNKEL, per germline (reference sequence). The CDR3 length is 15 residues. CDR3 protein: CASSQGLAGRGEQFF. In nucleotides, the CDR3 is TGTGCCAGCAGCCAGGGACTAGCGGGAAGGGGTGAGCAGTTCTTC.

The rearrangement joins TRBV6-5 to TRBJ2-7, with D possibly being TRBD1 (6 bases). Germline CDR1 MNHEY, CDR2 SVGAGI. The ends were cut back, 7 bases at V and 0 bases at J, with 10 bases in the middle. CDR3 size: 13 residues. This chain's CDR3 is CASKRTDSYEQYV. CDR3 bases: TGTGCCAGCAAGCGGACAGACTCCTACGAGCAGTACGTC.

The CDR3 bases are TGTGCCAGCAGCCAACGGGGAGGGGAGACCCAGTACTTC. This codes for CASSQRGGETQYF. V is TRBV7-9 and J is TRBJ2-5; 7 bases match TRBD2. The germline V gene encodes CDR1 SEHNR and CDR2 FQNEAQ (reference sequence). CDR3 length: 13 residues. The V gene end was trimmed by 5 bases and the J gene end by 5 bases; junction bases not matched to a gene: 5.

The V call is TRBV20-1, the J call TRBJ1-2; 11 bases are a match to TRBD1. Losses at the gene ends were 3 bases for V and 5 bases for J; bases not matched to a gene: 8. Germline V gives CDR1 DFQATT, CDR2 SNEGSKA (reference sequence). CDR3 size: 15 residues. DNA for the CDR3: TGCAGTGCTAGTGGCCCAGGGACAGGGGGGTATGGCTACACCTTC. Translated: CSASGPGTGGYGYTF.